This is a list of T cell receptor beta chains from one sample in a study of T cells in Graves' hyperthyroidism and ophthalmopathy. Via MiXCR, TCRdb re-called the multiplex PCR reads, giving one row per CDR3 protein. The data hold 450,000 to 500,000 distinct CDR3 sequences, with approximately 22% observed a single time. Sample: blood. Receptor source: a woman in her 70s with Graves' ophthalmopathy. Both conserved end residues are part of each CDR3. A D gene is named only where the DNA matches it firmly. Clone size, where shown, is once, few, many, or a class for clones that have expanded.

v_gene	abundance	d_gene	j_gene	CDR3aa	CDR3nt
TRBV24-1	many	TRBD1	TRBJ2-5	CATSDPTTGLLETQYF	TGTGCCACCAGTGATCCAACGACAGGGTTGCTGGAGACCCAGTACTTC
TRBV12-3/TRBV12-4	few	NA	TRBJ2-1	CASSPGGNSYNEQFF	TGTGCCAGCAGTCCGGGCGGTAACTCCTACAATGAGCAGTTCTTC
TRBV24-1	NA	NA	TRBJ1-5	CATSDNIPIQPQHF	TGTGCCACCAGTGATAACATTCCCATTCAGCCCCAGCATTTT
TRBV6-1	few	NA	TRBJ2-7	CASSEAGGLYEQYF	TGTGCCAGCAGTGAAGCAGGGGGGCTCTACGAGCAGTACTTC
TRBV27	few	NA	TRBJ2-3	CASSFKGVRTDTQYF	TGTGCCAGCAGTTTTAAAGGGGTACGCACAGATACGCAGTATTTT
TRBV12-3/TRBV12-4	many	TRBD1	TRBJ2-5	CASSHRDRGEKETQYF	TGTGCCAGCAGTCACCGGGACAGGGGGGAAAAAGAGACCCAGTACTTC
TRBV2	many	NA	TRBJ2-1	CATDMEGNEQFF	TGTGCCACCGACATGGAGGGTAATGAGCAGTTCTTC
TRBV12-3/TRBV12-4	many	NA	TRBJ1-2	CASKQGFGGSGGYTF	TGTGCCAGCAAGCAGGGGTTTGGGGGAAGTGGTGGCTACACCTTC
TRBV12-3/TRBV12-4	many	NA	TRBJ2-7	CASRNSLMYEQYF	TGTGCCAGCAGAAACTCCTTGATGTACGAGCAGTACTTC
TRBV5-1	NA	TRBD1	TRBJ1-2	CASSLDVTGTGYYGYTF	TGCGCCAGCAGCTTGGATGTAACCGGGACAGGGTACTATGGCTACACCTTC
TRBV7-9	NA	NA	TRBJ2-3	CASTMTRSTDTQYF	TGTGCCAGCACCATGACCCGTAGCACAGATACGCAGTATTTT
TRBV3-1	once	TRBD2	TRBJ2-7	CASSQDPRGGFREQYF	TGTGCCAGCAGCCAAGACCCGCGCGGGGGTTTTAGGGAGCAGTACTTC
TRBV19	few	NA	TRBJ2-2	CASQWHPPGELFF	TGTGCCAGTCAGTGGCACCCCCCCGGGGAGCTGTTTTTT
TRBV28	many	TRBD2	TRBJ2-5	CASSLAGGRETQYF	TGTGCCAGCAGTTTAGCGGGAGGAAGAGAGACCCAGTACTTC
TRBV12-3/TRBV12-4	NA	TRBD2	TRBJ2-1	CASSPSGRALRNEQFF	TGTGCCAGCAGCCCAAGCGGGAGGGCCCTTCGAAATGAGCAGTTCTTC
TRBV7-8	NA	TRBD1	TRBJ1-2	CASSLLPIVSTGNYGYTF	TGTGCCAGCAGCCTGTTACCTATCGTGTCGACAGGGAACTATGGCTACACCTTC
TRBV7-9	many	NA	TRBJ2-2	CASSPRTGTGELFF	TGTGCCAGCAGCCCTCGGACGGGCACCGGGGAGCTGTTTTTT
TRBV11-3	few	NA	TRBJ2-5	CASSGGGSRETQYF	TGTGCCAGCAGCGGTGGAGGGAGTAGGGAGACCCAGTACTTC
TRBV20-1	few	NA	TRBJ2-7	CSASQSRDYEQYF	TGCAGTGCTAGCCAATCCCGCGACTACGAGCAGTACTTC
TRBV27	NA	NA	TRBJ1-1	CASSLLDRVGTEAFF	TGTGCCAGCAGTTTACTGGACAGAGTTGGGACTGAAGCTTTCTTT
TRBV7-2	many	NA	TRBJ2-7	CASSLGRGSSYEQYF	TGTGCCAGCAGCTTAGGACGGGGAAGCTCCTACGAGCAGTACTTC
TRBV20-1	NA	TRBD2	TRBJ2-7	CSAREREHEQYF	TGCAGTGCTAGAGAGCGGGAGCACGAGCAGTACTTC
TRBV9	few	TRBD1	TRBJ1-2	CASSTWDRGDNGYTF	TGTGCCAGCAGCACGTGGGACAGGGGGGATAATGGCTACACCTTC
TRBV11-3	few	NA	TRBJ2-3	CASSLGRGQTDTQYF	TGTGCCAGCAGCTTGGGAAGGGGCCAAACAGATACGCAGTATTTT
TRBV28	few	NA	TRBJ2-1	CASSGAGSYNEQFF	TGTGCCAGCAGCGGGGCAGGCTCCTACAATGAGCAGTTCTTC